This paragraph reports one T cell receptor beta chain. Its antigen is unknown. These data come from a study of T cells in localized non-small cell lung cancer. Whole-study results and caveats: Uninvolved adjacent lung had the highest recorded T cell clonality, with tumor below it.

Produced via immunoSEQ multiplex PCR; TCRdb's table is partial and in-frame only. The sample lists about 46,000 clones, around 86% occurring once. The clonotype originates from a man aged 40 to 75 with stage III lung adenocarcinoma. The source was peripheral blood mononuclear cells, collected before any cancer treatment.

The CDR3 nucleotides are TGTGCCAGCAGCTTAAGCATCACAGATACGCAGTATTTT. Translation gives CASSLSITDTQYF. The chain carries TRBV7-2 and TRBJ2-3; no clear D. V shed 2 bases and J shed 2 bases, with 5 bases lying between them. Germline CDR1 reads SGHTA; CDR2 reads FQGNSA. This CDR3 is built from 13 residues.